The source of this T cell receptor (beta chain) is a study of blood T cell repertoires in COVID-19. Background on the study: Sources were T cells, B-cell-depleted T cells, or PBMCs; the material itself was cDNA or gDNA.

TCRdb's table, derived via immunoSEQ multiplex PCR, lists solely in-frame clones and lacks some. The profile covers fewer than 35,000 clones, with 91% appearing a single time and more than 8% taken by the ten largest. J gave up 8 bases and V 0 bases, and 11 bases lay outside the gene matches. There are 17 residues in the CDR3. Germline assignment: CDR1 MNHEY and CDR2 SMNVEV (reference sequence). The receptor was derived from a human donor with active COVID-19. The donor label of this sample is uncertain. Material for sequencing was peripheral blood. This sequence joins TRBV27 and TRBJ2-2, with 8 bases that match TRBD2. The CDR3 here is CASSLSASGFSGGELFF. As DNA, the CDR3 is TGTGCCAGCAGTTTATCGGCTAGCGGGTTTTCAGGGGGGGAGCTGTTTTTT.